This passage covers 13 T cell receptor beta chains from one sample sequenced in a study of blood T cell repertoires in COVID-19. Sequenced by immunoSEQ multiplex PCR; TCRdb stores in-frame clones only, minus some. Of 150,000 to 200,000 clones in the sample, approximately 80% were seen once. Sequenced sample: peripheral blood. These receptors were collected from a woman in her seventies with COVID-19, enrolled during active disease.

The chain joins TRBV6-5 to TRBJ2-3, with a tentative D call TRBD1 (5 bases). Looked up from germline, CDR1 is MNHEY and CDR2 is SVGAGI. V lost 5 bases, J lost 0 bases, and 9 bases lay in between. This CDR3 region has 14 residues. The CDR3 DNA reads as TGTGCCAGCAGTCTACAGGACAGCACAGATACGCAGTATTTT. Translation gives CASSLQDSTDTQYF.

V gene TRBV11-3 combines with J gene TRBJ2-3; D is undetermined. The ends were cut back, 1 base at V and 1 base at J, with 6 bases in the middle. Germline assignment: CDR1 SGHNT and CDR2 YENEEA. This CDR3 spans 14 amino acids. Written as DNA, the CDR3 is TGTGCCAGCAGCTTAGGAGTAGGCACAGATACGCAGTATTTT. It encodes CASSLGVGTDTQYF.

The V call is TRBV18, the J call TRBJ2-7; 7 bases fit TRBD1. Germline trimming cut 3 bases from V and 6 bases from J; bases unmatched to any gene: 8. The CDR3 runs to 14 residues. The germline V gene has CDR1 KGHSH and CDR2 LQKENI. The CDR3 nucleotides are TGTGCCAGCTCACCGCAGACAGGGTCGGGCGAGCAGTACTTC. It yields the protein CASSPQTGSGEQYF. The whole variable domain, remainder taken from reference TRBV18 and TRBJ2-7, is NAGVMQNPRHLVRRRGQEARLRCSPMKGHSHVYWYRQLPEEGLKFMVYLQKENIIDESGMPKERFSAEFPKEGPSILRIQQVVRGDSAAYFCASSPQTGSGEQYFGPGTRLTVT.

A few counts support this clone. The J gene is TRBJ1-6, the V gene TRBV6-5; D is ambiguous. This CDR3 is built from 11 residues. V lost 6 bases, J lost 15 bases, and 12 bases lay in between. Germline assignment: CDR1 MNHEY and CDR2 SVGAGI. CDR3 nucleotides: TGTGCCAGCAGGCGTCACAGTGTCCTCCACTTT. Residues: CASRRHSVLHF.

The CDR3 DNA reads as TGTGCCAGCAGGTCCGGGACAGGGGGGAACACTGAAGCTTTCTTT. Translation: CASRSGTGGNTEAFF. The V call is TRBV28, the J call TRBJ1-1, with 11 bases matching TRBD1. Germline V gives CDR1 MDHEN, CDR2 SYDVKM. J gave up 1 base and V 6 bases, and 4 bases lay outside the gene matches. CDR3 length: 15 amino acids.

This sequence joins TRBV4-2 and TRBJ2-7, with D unclear. This CDR3 comprises 12 residues. Germline V CDR1 and CDR2: LGHNA, YNFKEQ. Trimming cost V 0 bases and J 7 bases, with 7 bases left between them. CDR3 protein: CASSQDWREQYF. The CDR3 bases are TGTGCCAGCAGCCAAGATTGGCGGGAGCAGTACTTC.

This chain connects TRBV6-5 to TRBJ1-1; D not certain. The germline V gene encodes CDR1 MNHEY and CDR2 SVGAGI. CDR3 length: 14 residues. The germline V and J ends were trimmed by 2 bases and 0 bases, with 7 bases remaining between them. The CDR3, as DNA: TGTGCCAGCAGTTACGGGCCGATGAACACTGAAGCTTTCTTT. Translating it yields CASSYGPMNTEAFF.

This clone came up once. The chain couples TRBV14 to TRBJ1-5; D is unclear. This CDR3 comprises 13 residues. Germline CDR1 SGHDN, CDR2 FVKESK. V was pared by 0 bases and J by 3 bases, with 3 bases between. The CDR3 bases are TGTGCCAGCAGCCAAGACATCAATCAGCCCCAGCATTTT. This sequence encodes CASSQDINQPQHF.

The chain carries TRBV5-1 and TRBJ2-2, with D perhaps matching TRBD2 (5 bases). V lost 0 bases to trimming and J lost 7 bases, with 7 bases between them. This CDR3 has 13 amino acids. The germline V gene has CDR1 SGHRS and CDR2 YFSETQ. The CDR3 DNA is TGCGCCAGCAGCTTGGCCGAGGGCGGGGAGCTGTTTTTT. This translates into CASSLAEGGELFF.

This clone appeared once. V and J are TRBV9 and TRBJ2-1; weak D call: TRBD2 (5 bases). V gave up 0 bases and J gave up 9 bases, with 10 bases separating them. Germline V gene lookup returns CDR1 SGDLS and CDR2 YYNGEE. There are 13 residues in the CDR3. The CDR3 is CASSVEEGGEQFF. The CDR3 DNA follows: TGTGCCAGCAGCGTAGAAGAGGGCGGTGAGCAGTTCTTC.

V usage is TRBV7-2 and J usage is TRBJ2-1; no clear D. Trimming left V 5 bases short and J 4 bases short, with 18 bases between. The CDR3 runs 16 residues. Germline V lookup: CDR1 SGHTA, CDR2 FQGNSA. The CDR3 nucleotides read TGTGCCAGCAGCAACACCCAGGTGACGGTATACAATGAGCAGTTCTTC. Translating gives CASSNTQVTVYNEQFF.

This chain links TRBV20-1 with TRBJ2-7, with TRBD2 matching over 10 bases. V shed 3 bases and J 2 bases; nucleotides not matched to a gene: 4. Germline V gene data show CDR1 as DFQATT and CDR2 as SNEGSKA (reference sequence). The CDR3 has 14 residues. Written as DNA, the CDR3 is TGCAGTGCTAGTACTAGCGGGAATCCCTACGAGCAGTACTTC. Amino acids: CSASTSGNPYEQYF.

The chain recombines TRBV30 with TRBJ1-4; weak D call: TRBD1 (5 bases). Germline CDR1 and CDR2: GTSNPN and SVGIG (reference sequence). The ends were cut back, 4 bases at V and 8 bases at J, with 17 bases in the middle. The CDR3 spans 14 residues. The CDR3 sequence: CAWTSQVEGEKLFF. The CDR3, as DNA: TGTGCCTGGACCTCCCAGGTGGAGGGGGAAAAACTGTTTTTT.